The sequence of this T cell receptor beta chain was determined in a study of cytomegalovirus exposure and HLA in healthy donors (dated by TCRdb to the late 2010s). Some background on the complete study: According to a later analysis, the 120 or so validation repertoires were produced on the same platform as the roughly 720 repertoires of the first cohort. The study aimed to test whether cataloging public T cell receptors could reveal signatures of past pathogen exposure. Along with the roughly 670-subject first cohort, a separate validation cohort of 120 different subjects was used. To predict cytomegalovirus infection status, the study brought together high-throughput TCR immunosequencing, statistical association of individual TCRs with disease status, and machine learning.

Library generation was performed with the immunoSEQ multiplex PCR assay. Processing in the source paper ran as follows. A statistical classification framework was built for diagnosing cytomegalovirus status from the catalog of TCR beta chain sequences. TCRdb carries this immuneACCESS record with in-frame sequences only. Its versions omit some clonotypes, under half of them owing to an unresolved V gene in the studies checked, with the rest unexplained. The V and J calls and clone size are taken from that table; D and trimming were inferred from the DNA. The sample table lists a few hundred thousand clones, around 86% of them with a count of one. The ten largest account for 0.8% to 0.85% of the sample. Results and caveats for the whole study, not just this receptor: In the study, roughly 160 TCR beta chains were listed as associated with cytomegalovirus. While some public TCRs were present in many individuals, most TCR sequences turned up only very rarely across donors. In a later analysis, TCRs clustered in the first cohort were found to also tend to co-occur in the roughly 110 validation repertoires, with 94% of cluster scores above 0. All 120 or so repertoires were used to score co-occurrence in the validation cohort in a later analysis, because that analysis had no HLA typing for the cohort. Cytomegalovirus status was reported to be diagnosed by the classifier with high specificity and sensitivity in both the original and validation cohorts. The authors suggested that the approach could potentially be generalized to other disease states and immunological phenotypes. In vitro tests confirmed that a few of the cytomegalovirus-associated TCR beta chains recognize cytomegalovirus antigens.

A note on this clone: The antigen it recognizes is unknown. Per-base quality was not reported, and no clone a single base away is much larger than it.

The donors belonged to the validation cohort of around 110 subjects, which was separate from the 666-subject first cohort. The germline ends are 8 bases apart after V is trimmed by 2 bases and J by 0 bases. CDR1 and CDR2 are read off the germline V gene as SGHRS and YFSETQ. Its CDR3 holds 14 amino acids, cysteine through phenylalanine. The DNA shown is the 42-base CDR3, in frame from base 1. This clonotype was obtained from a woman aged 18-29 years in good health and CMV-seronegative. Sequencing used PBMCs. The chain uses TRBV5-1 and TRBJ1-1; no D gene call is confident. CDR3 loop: CASSLQIMNTEAFF. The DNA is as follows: TGCGCCAGCAGCTTACAGATAATGAACACTGAAGCTTTCTTT.